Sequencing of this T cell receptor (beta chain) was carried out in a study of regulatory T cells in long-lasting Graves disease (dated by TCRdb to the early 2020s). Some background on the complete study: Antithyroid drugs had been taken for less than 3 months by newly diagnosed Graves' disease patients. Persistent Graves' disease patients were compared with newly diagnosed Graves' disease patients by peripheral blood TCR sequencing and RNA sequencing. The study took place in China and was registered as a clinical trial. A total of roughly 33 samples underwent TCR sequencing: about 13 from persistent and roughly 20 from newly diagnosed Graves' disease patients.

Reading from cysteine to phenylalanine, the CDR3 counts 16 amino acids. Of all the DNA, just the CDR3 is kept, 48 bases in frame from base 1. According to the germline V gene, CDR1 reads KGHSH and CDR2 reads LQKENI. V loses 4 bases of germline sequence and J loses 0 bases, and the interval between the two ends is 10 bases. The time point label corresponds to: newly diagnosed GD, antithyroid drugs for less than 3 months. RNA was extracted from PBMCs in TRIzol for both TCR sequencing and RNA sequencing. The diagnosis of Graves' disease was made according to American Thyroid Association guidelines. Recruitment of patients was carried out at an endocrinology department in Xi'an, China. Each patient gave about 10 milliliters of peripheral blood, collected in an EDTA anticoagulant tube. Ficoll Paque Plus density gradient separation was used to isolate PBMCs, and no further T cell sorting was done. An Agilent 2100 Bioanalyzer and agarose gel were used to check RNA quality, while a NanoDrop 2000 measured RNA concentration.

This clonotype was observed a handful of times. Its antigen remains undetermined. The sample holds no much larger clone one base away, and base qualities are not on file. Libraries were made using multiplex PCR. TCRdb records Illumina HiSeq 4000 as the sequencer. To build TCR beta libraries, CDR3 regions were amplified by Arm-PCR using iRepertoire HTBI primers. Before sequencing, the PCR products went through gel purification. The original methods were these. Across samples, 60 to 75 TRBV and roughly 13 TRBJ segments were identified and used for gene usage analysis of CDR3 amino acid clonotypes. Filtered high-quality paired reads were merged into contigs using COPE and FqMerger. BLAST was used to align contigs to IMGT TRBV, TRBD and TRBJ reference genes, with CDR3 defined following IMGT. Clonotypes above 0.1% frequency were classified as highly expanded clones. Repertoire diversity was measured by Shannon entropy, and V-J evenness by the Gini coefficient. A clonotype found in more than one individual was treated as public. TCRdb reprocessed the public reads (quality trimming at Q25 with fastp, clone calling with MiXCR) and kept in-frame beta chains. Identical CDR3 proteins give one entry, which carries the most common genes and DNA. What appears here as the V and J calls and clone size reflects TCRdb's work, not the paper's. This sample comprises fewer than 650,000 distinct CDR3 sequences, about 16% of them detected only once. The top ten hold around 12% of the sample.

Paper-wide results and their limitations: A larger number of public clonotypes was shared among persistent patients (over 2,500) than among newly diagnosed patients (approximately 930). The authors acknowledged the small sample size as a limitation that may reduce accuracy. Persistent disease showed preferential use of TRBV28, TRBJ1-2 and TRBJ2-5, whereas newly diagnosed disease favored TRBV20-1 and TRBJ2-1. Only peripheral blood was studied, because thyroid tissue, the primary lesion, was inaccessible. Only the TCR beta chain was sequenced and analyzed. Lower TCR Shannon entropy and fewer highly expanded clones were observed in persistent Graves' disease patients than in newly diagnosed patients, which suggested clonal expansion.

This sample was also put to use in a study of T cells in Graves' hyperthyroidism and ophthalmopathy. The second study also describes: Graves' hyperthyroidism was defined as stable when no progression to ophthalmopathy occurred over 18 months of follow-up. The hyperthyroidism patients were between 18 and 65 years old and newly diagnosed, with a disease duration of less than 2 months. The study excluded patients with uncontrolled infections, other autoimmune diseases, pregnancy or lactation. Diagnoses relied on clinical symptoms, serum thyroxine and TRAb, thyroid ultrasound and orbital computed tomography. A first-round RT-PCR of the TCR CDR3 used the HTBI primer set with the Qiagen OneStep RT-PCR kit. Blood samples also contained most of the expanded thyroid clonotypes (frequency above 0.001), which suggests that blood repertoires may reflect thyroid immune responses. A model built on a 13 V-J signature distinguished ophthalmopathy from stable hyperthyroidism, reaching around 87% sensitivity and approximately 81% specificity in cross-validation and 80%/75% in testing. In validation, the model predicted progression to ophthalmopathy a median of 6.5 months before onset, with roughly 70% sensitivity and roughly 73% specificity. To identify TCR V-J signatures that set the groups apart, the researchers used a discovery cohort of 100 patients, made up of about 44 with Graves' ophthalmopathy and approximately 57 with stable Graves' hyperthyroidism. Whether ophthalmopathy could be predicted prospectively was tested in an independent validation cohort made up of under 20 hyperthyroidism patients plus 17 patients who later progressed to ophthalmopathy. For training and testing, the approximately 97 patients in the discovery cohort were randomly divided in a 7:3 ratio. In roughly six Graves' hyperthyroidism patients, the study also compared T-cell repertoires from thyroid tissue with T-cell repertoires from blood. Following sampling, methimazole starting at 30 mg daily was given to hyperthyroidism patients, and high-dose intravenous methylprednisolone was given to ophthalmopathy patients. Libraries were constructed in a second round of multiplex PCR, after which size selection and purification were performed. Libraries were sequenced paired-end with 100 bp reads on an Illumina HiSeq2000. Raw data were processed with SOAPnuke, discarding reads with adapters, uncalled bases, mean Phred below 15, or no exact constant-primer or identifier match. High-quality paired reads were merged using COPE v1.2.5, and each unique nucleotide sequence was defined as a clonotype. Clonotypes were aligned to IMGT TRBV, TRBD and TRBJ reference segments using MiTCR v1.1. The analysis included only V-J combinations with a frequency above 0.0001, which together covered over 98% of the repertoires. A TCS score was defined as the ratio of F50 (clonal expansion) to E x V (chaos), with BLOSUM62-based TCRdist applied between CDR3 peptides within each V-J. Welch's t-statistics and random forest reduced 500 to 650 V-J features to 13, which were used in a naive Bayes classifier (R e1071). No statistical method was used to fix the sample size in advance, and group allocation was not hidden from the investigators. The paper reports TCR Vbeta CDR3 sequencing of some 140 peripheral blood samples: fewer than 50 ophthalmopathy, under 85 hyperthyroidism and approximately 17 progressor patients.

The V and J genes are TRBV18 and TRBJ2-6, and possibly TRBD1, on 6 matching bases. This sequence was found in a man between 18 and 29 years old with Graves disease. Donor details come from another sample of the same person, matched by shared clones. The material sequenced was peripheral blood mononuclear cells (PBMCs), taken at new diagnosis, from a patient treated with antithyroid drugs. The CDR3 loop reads CASSRDRNSGANVLTF. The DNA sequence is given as TGTGCCAGCTCACGAGACAGGAACTCTGGGGCCAACGTCCTGACTTTC.